This T cell receptor (beta chain) was observed in a study of cytomegalovirus exposure and HLA in healthy donors. Study-wide points: Whilst most TCR sequences proved rare, a subset of public TCRs occurred across many donors. The study flagged some 170 TCR beta chains as cytomegalovirus-associated. Sequencing likely produced, as an artifact, a cluster of highly shared sequence variants.

The study ran its PCR with 60 Vbeta and 13 Jbeta primers. Sequenced by immunoSEQ multiplex PCR; TCRdb stores in-frame clones only, minus some. The sample shows 190,000 or so clones, approximately 80% of them seen only once. Germline loops: CDR1 SGHTA, CDR2 FQGNSA. The CDR3 contains 16 residues. V lost 5 bases to trimming and J lost 3 bases; unmatched junction nucleotides: 7. In regard to this clone: Its target is not known.

The sequencing sample was made of PBMCs. The chain uses TRBV7-2 and TRBJ2-7; the match to TRBD2 covers 13 bases. The TCR comes from a woman aged 45 to 65 in good health and CMV-seropositive. CDR3 loop: CASSPGLAGVYYEQYF. The CDR3 coding sequence is TGTGCCAGCAGCCCCGGACTAGCGGGGGTTTACTACGAGCAGTACTTC.